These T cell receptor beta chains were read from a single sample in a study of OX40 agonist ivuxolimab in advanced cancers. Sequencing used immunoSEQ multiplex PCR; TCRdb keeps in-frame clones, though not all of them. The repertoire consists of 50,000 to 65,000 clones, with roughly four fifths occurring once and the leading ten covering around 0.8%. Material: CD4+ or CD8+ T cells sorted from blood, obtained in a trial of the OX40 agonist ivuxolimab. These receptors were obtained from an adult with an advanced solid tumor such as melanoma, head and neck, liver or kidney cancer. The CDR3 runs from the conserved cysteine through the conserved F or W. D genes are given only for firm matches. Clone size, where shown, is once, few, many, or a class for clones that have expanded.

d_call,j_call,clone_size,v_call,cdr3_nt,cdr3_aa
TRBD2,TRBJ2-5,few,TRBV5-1,TGCGCCAGCAGCCAGACTAGCGGGGGAGAGACCCAGTACTTC,CASSQTSGGETQYF
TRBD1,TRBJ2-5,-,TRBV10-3,TGTGCCATCAGTGCGGACAGGACCAATACGGAGCAGTACTTC,CAISADRTNTEQYF
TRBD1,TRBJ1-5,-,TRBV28,TGTGCCAGTGGGGGGACAGGGAATCAGCCCCAGCATTTT,CASGGTGNQPQHF
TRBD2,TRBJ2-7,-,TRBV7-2,TGTGCCAGCAGCTTAGGAGGACTAGGAAACGAGCAGTACTTC,CASSLGGLGNEQYF
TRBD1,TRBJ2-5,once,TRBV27,TGTGCCAGCAGGACAGGGGGAGAGACCCAGTACTTC,CASRTGGETQYF
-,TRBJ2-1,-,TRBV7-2,TGTGCCAGCAGCGCCGGGAACTACAATGAGCAGTTCTTC,CASSAGNYNEQFF
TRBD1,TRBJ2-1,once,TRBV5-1,TGCGCCAGCAGCATTTCTGACAGGGGCCAGCAGTTCTTC,CASSISDRGQQFF
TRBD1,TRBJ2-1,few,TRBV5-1,TGCGCCAGCAGGGAACGACCGGGACAGGGTCGGGGCAATGAGCAGTTCTTC,CASRERPGQGRGNEQFF
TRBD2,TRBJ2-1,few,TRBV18,TGTGCCAGCTCATCTCTTAGCGGGGGCTACAATGAGCAGTTCTTC,CASSSLSGGYNEQFF
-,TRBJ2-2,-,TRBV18,TGTGCCAGCTCACCCCGGCCGGAATATGACACCGGGGAGCTGTTTTTT,CASSPRPEYDTGELFF
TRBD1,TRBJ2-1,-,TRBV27,TGTGCCAGCAGTCTGGGACAGGGGGTGGATGAGCAGTTCTTC,CASSLGQGVDEQFF
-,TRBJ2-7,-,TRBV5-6,TGTGCCAGCAGCTTGTTCAGGGGGGACGGGCAGTACTTC,CASSLFRGDGQYF
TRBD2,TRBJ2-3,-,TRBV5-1,TGCGCCAGCAGCCCCGGACGGCGAGCGGGGAGCGCAGATACGCAGTATTTT,CASSPGRRAGSADTQYF
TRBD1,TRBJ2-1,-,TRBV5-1,TGCGCCAGCAGTGGTCTAGGGGGCCCTTACAATGAGCAGTTCTTC,CASSGLGGPYNEQFF
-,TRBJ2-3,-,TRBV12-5,TGTGCTAGTGGAACCGGCCCGGTCGGCACAGATACGCAGTATTTT,CASGTGPVGTDTQYF